The table lists the clone carrying this TCR beta chain with a count of one. Its antigen is unidentified. Generated by immunoSEQ multiplex PCR, the TCRdb table keeps only in-frame clones and is missing some. The data hold some 250,000 clones, with 94% observed a single time. This entry belongs to a study of T cell responses to AZD1222 COVID-19 vaccine. The length of the CDR3 is 14 residues. Looked up from germline, CDR1 is MDHEN and CDR2 is SYDVKM. The V gene end was trimmed by 6 bases and the J gene end by 5 bases; junction bases not matched to a gene: 8. Study-wide points: Females made up more of the donors, who were largely white British, and clonal diversity may have come out too low. Repertoire sampling occurred only after the peak T cell response. Unmutated variant regions are reportedly targeted by nearly half of spike-specific TCRs.

V is TRBV28 and J is TRBJ1-1; 8 bases fit TRBD1. This TCR came from an adult who received the AZD1222 COVID-19 vaccine. Source: peripheral blood, taken 28 days after the second AZD1222 dose. The CDR3 loop is CASSTLTGVTEAFF. In nucleotides, the CDR3 is TGTGCCAGCAGCACCCTGACAGGGGTTACTGAAGCTTTCTTT.